This T cell receptor beta chain was obtained from a study of response to subunit inactivated influenza vaccine listed by TCRdb under 2018. With regard to the full study: To follow how T cells responded to a trivalent subunit inactivated influenza vaccine, the researchers relied on deep quantitative profiling of the T cell receptor repertoire.

CDR3 length: 15 amino acids, cysteine to phenylalanine. The DNA shown is the 45-base CDR3, in frame from base 1. For CDR1 and CDR2, the germline V gene lists MNHEY and SVGEGT. V loses 7 bases, J loses 2 bases, and the germline ends lie 17 bases apart. The paper's findings and limits, for the study overall: The authors suggested that each seasonal influenza vaccination may recruit only a limited number of new T cells.

Libraries were constructed by RT-PCR. Sequenced on an Illumina HiSeq 2500. TCRdb took the public reads, trimmed them with fastp at Q25, ran MiXCR for clone calling and kept in-frame beta chains. Merged by CDR3 protein, the rows form single entries marked with the most common genes and DNA. In all, the sample holds about 300,000 distinct CDR3 sequences, and about 20% of those were seen once. The ten biggest clones cover 10% of the sample. About this clonotype: This clone's antigen is unknown. No quality values exist for individual bases; no much larger clone is one base distant.

The sequence links TRBV6-2 or TRBV6-3 to TRBJ1-1, with TRBD1 perhaps the D gene, on 6 matching bases. Material: PBMCs from blood, obtained 21 months after vaccination. This receptor was obtained from a man between 50 and 75 years old who received an inactivated influenza vaccine. Donor details come from another sample of the same person, matched by shared clones. The CDR3 is CASTPLGGANTEAFF. The DNA reads TGTGCCAGCACCCCGCTGGGGGGGGCTAACACTGAAGCTTTCTTT.